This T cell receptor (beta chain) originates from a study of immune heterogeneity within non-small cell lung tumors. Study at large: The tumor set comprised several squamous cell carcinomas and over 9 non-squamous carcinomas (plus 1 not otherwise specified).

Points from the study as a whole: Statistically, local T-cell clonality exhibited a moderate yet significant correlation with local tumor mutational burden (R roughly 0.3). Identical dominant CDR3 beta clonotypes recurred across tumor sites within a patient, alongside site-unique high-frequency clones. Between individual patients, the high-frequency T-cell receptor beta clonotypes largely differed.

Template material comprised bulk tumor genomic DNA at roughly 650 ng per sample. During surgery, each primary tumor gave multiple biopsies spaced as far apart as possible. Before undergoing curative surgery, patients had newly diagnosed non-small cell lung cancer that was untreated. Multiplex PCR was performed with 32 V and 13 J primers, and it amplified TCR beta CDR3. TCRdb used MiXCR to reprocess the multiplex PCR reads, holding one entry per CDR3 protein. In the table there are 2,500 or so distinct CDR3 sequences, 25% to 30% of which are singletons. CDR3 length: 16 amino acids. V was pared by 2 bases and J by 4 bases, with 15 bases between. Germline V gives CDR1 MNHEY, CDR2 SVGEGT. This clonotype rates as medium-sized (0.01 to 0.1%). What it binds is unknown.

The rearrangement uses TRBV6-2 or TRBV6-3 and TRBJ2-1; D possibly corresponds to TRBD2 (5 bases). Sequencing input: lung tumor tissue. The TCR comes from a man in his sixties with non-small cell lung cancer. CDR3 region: CASSYVRASTYNEQFF. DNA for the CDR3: TGTGCCAGCAGTTACGTCCGTGCTAGCACATACAATGAGCAGTTCTTC.